Below are 6 T cell receptor beta chains sequenced from a single sample in a study of T cell responses to AZD1222 COVID-19 vaccine. TCRdb keeps only in-frame clones here, not all; method: immunoSEQ multiplex PCR. The sample yields tens of thousands of clones, 92% seen once. The sample here was peripheral blood, taken 28 days after the second AZD1222 dose. The receptors stem from an adult who received the AZD1222 COVID-19 vaccine.

The chain employs TRBV7-9 and TRBJ2-2; weak D call: TRBD2 (5 bases). Germline V gives CDR1 SEHNR, CDR2 FQNEAQ (reference sequence). V gave up 0 bases and J gave up 3 bases, with 8 bases separating them. This CDR3 is built from 15 residues. This chain's CDR3 is CASSLAGDDTGELFF. CDR3 DNA sequence: TGTGCCAGCAGCTTAGCGGGAGATGACACCGGGGAGCTGTTTTTT.

This rearrangement joins TRBV10-3 to TRBJ1-1; D is possibly TRBD1 (6 bases). Germline assignment: CDR1 ENHRY and CDR2 SYGVKD. V was shortened by 2 bases and J by 6 bases, with 13 bases between the two germline ends. This CDR3 is built from 14 residues. CDR3 sequence (DNA): TGTGCCATCAGTGAGGACGGCCGGACAGCTGAAGCTTTCTTT. It codes for CAISEDGRTAEAFF.

CDR3 residues: CASSPQGVVGEKLFF. The CDR3 DNA follows: TGTGCCAGCAGCCCGCAAGGGGTTGTGGGTGAAAAACTGTTTTTT. The V and J genes are TRBV7-9 and TRBJ1-4, with a weak D call TRBD1 (5 bases). The CDR3 is made up of 15 amino acids. V was cut by 5 bases and J by 7 bases, with 17 bases left in between. Germline loops: CDR1 SEHNR, CDR2 FQNEAQ (reference sequence).

CDR3 region: CASSEVGGAGGSNQPQHF. In DNA form, the CDR3 reads TGTGCCAGCAGTGAAGTAGGGGGGGCAGGGGGTAGCAATCAGCCCCAGCATTTT. This chain connects TRBV6-1 to TRBJ1-5; 7 nucleotides agree with TRBD1. V lost 1 base to trimming and J lost 0 bases; unmatched junction nucleotides: 9. CDR1 is MNHNS, CDR2 SASEGT, per germline. The CDR3 has 18 amino acids.

In regard to this clone: This sample also contains other DNA sequences that code for the same CDR3. The rearrangement joins TRBV24-1 to TRBJ2-3, with 12 bases identical to TRBD2. The CDR3 length is 17 residues. The V gene's germline CDR1 is KGHDR and CDR2 SFDVKD. V was pared by 4 bases and J by 0 bases, with 4 bases of the junction left unmatched. The CDR3 DNA sequence: TGTGCCACCAGTGACCCAGGACTAGCGGGGAGCACAGATACGCAGTATTTT. Its translation: CATSDPGLAGSTDTQYF.

The V call is TRBV3-1 (or the pseudogene TRBV3-2), the J call TRBJ1-1, with TRBD1 as a possible D gene (6 bases). Trimming removed 0 bases at V and 1 base at J, with 18 bases between. This CDR3 region has 18 residues. CDR1 is LGHDT and CDR2 is YNNKEL in the germline V gene (reference sequence). The CDR3 reads CASSQDGRVRGKNTEAFF. DNA of the CDR3: TGTGCCAGCAGCCAAGATGGAAGGGTCAGGGGCAAGAACACTGAAGCTTTCTTT.